Following are 12 T cell receptor beta chains from one sample sequenced in a study of shared clonotypes between healthy human individuals. TCRdb's copy holds only in-frame clones and misses some; the assay was immunoSEQ multiplex PCR. The repertoire includes millions of clones, around 94% of them detected once, and around 0.15% sits in the top ten. Sequenced material: naive CD4+ T cells sorted from blood. Subset specified: CD45RA+ positively selected. The origin of the receptors is a man between 18 and 35 years old in good health.

This clone was picked up one time. The junction departs from germline at one end; a sequencing error may be responsible. This chain joins TRBV5-4 and TRBJ1-3; no definite D call. Looked up from germline, CDR1 is SGHNT and CDR2 is YYREEE (reference sequence). This CDR3 has 15 residues. Here the CDR3 reads CASSQDGRDGNTIYF. The CDR3 nucleotides read TGCGCCAGCAGCCAAGACGGCCGGGATGGAAACACCATATATTTT.

This clone was seen once. The CDR3 nucleotides are TGTGCCAGCAGCTCAGCGTGGGTGGGTCGTAAGGTCAATGAGCAGTTCTTC. Its protein is CASSSAWVGRKVNEQFF. The rearrangement joins TRBV27 to TRBJ2-1; D remains ambiguous. This CDR3 region has 17 residues. The V end was cut by 6 bases, the J end by 6 bases, with 24 bases between. Germline CDR1 and CDR2: MNHEY and SMNVEV (reference sequence).

The chain combines TRBV6-6 with TRBJ2-7, with 7 bases aligning to TRBD2. This CDR3 is 16 amino acids long. V trimming: 0 bases; J trimming: 8 bases; junction bases outside the gene matches: 13. From germline, CDR1 is MNHNY and CDR2 SVGAGI (reference sequence). The CDR3 bases are TGTGCCAGCAGTTACTCCCCAGCGGGAAGAAGTATGCAGCAGTACTTC. It is translated as CASSYSPAGRSMQQYF.

The chain is built from TRBV9 and TRBJ2-6; D gene unclear. The V gene's germline CDR1 is SGDLS and CDR2 YYNGEE. The V and J ends lost 5 bases and 4 bases respectively, with 7 bases between them. This CDR3 region has 13 residues. In DNA form, the CDR3 reads TGTGCCAGCAGTTCCACCGGGGCCAACGTCCTGACTTTC. This encodes CASSSTGANVLTF.

The chain recombines TRBV21-1 with TRBJ2-7. TRBV21-1 is classified as a pseudogene. The CDR3 sequence is 14 residues long. Here the CDR3 reads CASSKAARVYEQYF. The CDR3 DNA reads TGTGCCAGCAGCAAAGCGGCCAGAGTCTACGAGCAGTACTTC.

V usage is TRBV27 and J usage is TRBJ2-1; D gene uncertain. Germline V gene lookup returns CDR1 MNHEY and CDR2 SMNVEV (reference sequence). The CDR3 extends over 13 amino acids. The germline V and J ends were trimmed by 2 bases and 4 bases, with 6 bases remaining between them. The CDR3 loop is CASSLLPYNEQFF. The CDR3 DNA sequence: TGTGCCAGCAGTTTACTCCCTTACAATGAGCAGTTCTTC.

The chain recombines TRBV18 with TRBJ2-7, with a tentative D call TRBD2 (6 bases). Trimming removed 2 bases at V and 6 bases at J, with 11 bases between. This CDR3 has 13 amino acids. Per the germline V gene, CDR1 is KGHSH and CDR2 is LQKENI. CDR3 sequence: CASSPKEGLEQYF. The CDR3 DNA follows: TGTGCCAGCTCACCAAAGGAGGGACTCGAGCAGTACTTC. Using reference TRBV18 and TRBJ2-7 for the parts outside the CDR3, the full variable domain is NAGVMQNPRHLVRRRGQEARLRCSPMKGHSHVYWYRQLPEEGLKFMVYLQKENIIDESGMPKERFSAEFPKEGPSILRIQQVVRGDSAAYFCASSPKEGLEQYFGPGTRLTVT.

To note about this clone: Distinct nucleotide sequences in the sample also encode this CDR3. The V and J genes are TRBV28 and TRBJ1-5, with 7 bases identical to TRBD1. Germline assignment: CDR1 MDHEN and CDR2 SYDVKM. This CDR3 comprises 15 residues. The V gene end was trimmed by 5 bases and the J gene end by 2 bases; junction bases not matched to a gene: 6. The DNA for the CDR3 is TGTGCCAGCAGTCGGACAGGTGAGGGCAATCAGCCCCAGCATTTT. Protein sequence: CASSRTGEGNQPQHF.

To note about this clone: The sample holds other DNA sequences that translate to the same CDR3. The V and J genes are TRBV7-2 and TRBJ1-3; D ambiguous. There are 12 residues in the CDR3. Germline values: CDR1 SGHTA, CDR2 FQGNSA. Deletions cut 3 bases from V and 3 bases from J, with 3 bases between. DNA of the CDR3: TGTGCCAGCAGCTTCGTTGGAAACACCATATATTTT. It is translated as CASSFVGNTIYF.

This clone was recorded a few times. Distinct nucleotide sequences in the sample also encode this CDR3. J is TRBJ2-3 and V is TRBV18; D uncertain. This CDR3 is built from 12 residues. Trimming shortened V by 2 bases and J by 0 bases, and 0 bases separated the two germline ends. The germline V gene has CDR1 KGHSH and CDR2 LQKENI. This CDR3 is CASSPSTDTQYF. DNA for the CDR3: TGTGCCAGCTCACCAAGCACAGATACGCAGTATTTT.

The CDR3 reads CASSQATSGGSLTDTQYF. The CDR3 DNA sequence: TGCGCCAGCAGCCAAGCGACTAGCGGGGGGTCTCTCACAGATACGCAGTATTTT. The rearrangement uses TRBV4-1 and TRBJ2-3; 13 nucleotides agree with TRBD2. This CDR3 spans 18 amino acids. V lost 1 base to trimming and J lost 2 bases; unmatched junction nucleotides: 6. Germline lookup yields CDR1 MGHRA and CDR2 YSYEKL.

The V and J genes are TRBV9 and TRBJ2-6; TRBD2 might be the D (6 bases). The germline CDR1 and CDR2 sequences are SGDLS and YYNGEE. Trimming cost V 4 bases and J 4 bases, with 21 bases left between them. The CDR3 is 18 amino acids. The CDR3 sequence is CASSTRGLEGSGANVLTF. DNA for the CDR3: TGTGCCAGCAGCACGCGGGGCCTGGAGGGATCCGGGGCCAACGTCCTGACTTTC.